The clone carrying this T cell receptor (beta chain) showed up many times. Its target is not known. In germline, CDR1 is SQVTM, CDR2 ANQGSEA. Trimming took 0 bases from V and 8 from J, leaving 13 bases between them. The CDR3 has 14 amino acids. This entry is derived from a study of T-cell reconstitution after alpha-beta-depleted transplantation in children. Unique molecular identifiers tagged the TCRbeta library. TCRdb passed the PCR reads through MiXCR, listing each CDR3 protein once. The data contain some 830,000 distinct CDR3 sequences, around 17% of them seen just once; the ten biggest clones take up 5%. The study's findings and limits: Reported findings indicate that, about two months after transplant, alpha-beta T cells came from several hundred expanded clones, which were derived from non-depleted graft cells.

This TCR derives from a male patient aged 10 to 17 who had a stem cell transplant for acute lymphoblastic leukemia, so the T cells may come from the graft donor. This material consisted of PBMCs, mostly from graft donor cells, taken 360 days after TCRalphabeta/CD19-depleted stem cell transplant. V is TRBV29-1 and J is TRBJ2-2; D remains ambiguous. The CDR3 nucleotides are TGCAGCGTTGAAGATCATAAGGTTTCAGGGGAGCTGTTTTTT. This encodes CSVEDHKVSGELFF.